This entry is about one T cell receptor (beta chain). Time point: after dendritic cell vaccination, including at tumor progression/relapse. This record comes from a study of glioma-infiltrating T cells after dendritic cell vaccination. Study background: Dendritic cell vaccination trial patients had either newly diagnosed or recurrent glioblastoma. The vaccine used monocyte-derived dendritic cells pulsed overnight with autologous tumor lysate.

Up to about 2 ug genomic DNA was used for TCRB CDR3 amplification. The primer mix had 60 V beta and 13 J beta primers. Repertoires were generated with immunoSEQ multiplex PCR, while TCRdb's copy carries only in-frame clones and drops some. The sample shows fewer than 11,000 clones, around 84% of them seen only once. The TCR originated in a human donor with glioblastoma. Sample: blood, taken after dendritic cell vaccination.

In DNA, the CDR3 is TGCGCCAGCAGCGTTGAGGACTACCGCACAGATACGCAGTATTTT. This sequence encodes CASSVEDYRTDTQYF. The chain joins TRBV5-1 to TRBJ2-3, with TRBD2 as a possible D gene (6 bases). Germline loops: CDR1 SGHRS, CDR2 YFSETQ. The CDR3 loop spans 15 amino acids. V was clipped by 4 bases and J by 1 base, with 13 bases between them.